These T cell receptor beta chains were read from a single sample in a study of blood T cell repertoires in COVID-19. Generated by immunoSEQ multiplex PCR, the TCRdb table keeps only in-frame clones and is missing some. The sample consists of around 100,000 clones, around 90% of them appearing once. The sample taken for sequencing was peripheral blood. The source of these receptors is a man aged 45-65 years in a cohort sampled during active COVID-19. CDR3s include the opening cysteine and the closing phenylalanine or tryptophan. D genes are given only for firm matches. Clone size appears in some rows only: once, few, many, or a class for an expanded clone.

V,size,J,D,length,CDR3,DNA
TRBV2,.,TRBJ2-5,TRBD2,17,CASSEAPVGLAVETQYF,TGTGCCAGCAGTGAAGCGCCGGTTGGACTAGCGGTAGAGACCCAGTACTTC
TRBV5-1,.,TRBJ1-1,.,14,CASTSGTSNTEAFF,TGCGCCAGCACCTCCGGGACATCGAACACTGAAGCTTTCTTT
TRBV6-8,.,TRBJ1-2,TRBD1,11,CASDRGHGYTF,TGTGCCAGTGACAGGGGGCATGGCTACACCTTC
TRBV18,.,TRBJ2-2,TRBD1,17,CASSPFQGAGGTGELFF,TGTGCCAGCTCACCCTTCCAGGGGGCTGGTGGCACCGGGGAGCTGTTTTTT
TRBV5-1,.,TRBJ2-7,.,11,CASSSAYEQYF,TGCGCCAGCAGCTCCGCCTACGAGCAGTACTTC
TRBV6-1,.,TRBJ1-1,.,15,CASSDIGQPNTEAFF,TGTGCCAGCAGTGATATAGGACAGCCGAACACTGAAGCTTTCTTT
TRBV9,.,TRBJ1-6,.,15,CASSVSGAGDSPLHF,TGTGCCAGCAGCGTATCAGGGGCGGGTGATTCACCCCTCCACTTT
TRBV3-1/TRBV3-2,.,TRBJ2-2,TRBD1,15,CASSPRDRNTGELFF,TGTGCCAGCAGCCCCCGGGACAGAAACACCGGGGAGCTGTTTTTT
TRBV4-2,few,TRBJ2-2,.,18,CASSQGSTEGARAGELFF,TGTGCCAGCAGCCAAGGCAGTACGGAGGGGGCGCGCGCCGGGGAGCTGTTTTTT
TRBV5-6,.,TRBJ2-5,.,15,CASSTFQGRQETQYF,TGTGCCAGCAGCACATTCCAGGGCAGACAAGAGACCCAGTACTTC
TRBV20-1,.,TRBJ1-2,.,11,CSAKPLGVYTF,TGCAGTGCTAAGCCGTTAGGGGTCTACACCTTC
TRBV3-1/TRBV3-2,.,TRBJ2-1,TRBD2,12,CASSQGTSTQFF,TGTGCCAGCAGCCAAGGGACTAGTACTCAGTTCTTC
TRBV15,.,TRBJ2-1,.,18,CATSRTGGTLTPWNEQFF,TGTGCCACCAGCAGGACTGGGGGGACTCTTACACCGTGGAATGAGCAGTTCTTC
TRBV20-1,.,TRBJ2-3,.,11,CSARHLDTQYF,TGCAGTGCTAGACACTTAGATACGCAGTATTTT
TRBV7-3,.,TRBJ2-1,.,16,CASSFRKPSSYNEQFF,TGTGCCAGCAGCTTCCGCAAACCGAGCTCCTACAATGAGCAGTTCTTC
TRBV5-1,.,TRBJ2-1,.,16,CASSLRDSPTSNEQFF,TGCGCCAGCAGCTTGCGCGACAGCCCGACGAGCAATGAGCAGTTCTTC
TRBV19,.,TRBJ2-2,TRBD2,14,CATRVTSATGELFF,TGTGCCACCCGTGTGACTAGCGCCACCGGGGAGCTGTTTTTT
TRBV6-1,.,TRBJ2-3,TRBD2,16,CASSEPGLAGGPAQYF,TGTGCCAGCAGTGAACCCGGGCTAGCGGGGGGACCGGCGCAGTATTTT
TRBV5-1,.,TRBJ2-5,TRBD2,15,CASSLGLAGGETQYF,TGCGCCAGCAGCTTGGGTCTAGCGGGGGGAGAGACCCAGTACTTC
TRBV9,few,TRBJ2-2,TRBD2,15,CASSGTSGPTGELFF,TGTGCCAGCAGCGGAACTAGCGGGCCCACCGGGGAGCTGTTTTTT
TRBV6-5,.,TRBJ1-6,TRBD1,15,CASIRPGQINSPLHF,TGTGCCAGCATCCGACCGGGACAGATTAATTCACCCCTCCACTTT
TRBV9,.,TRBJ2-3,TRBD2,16,CASSVGSGAITDTQYF,TGTGCCAGCAGCGTGGGAAGCGGGGCGATAACAGATACGCAGTATTTT
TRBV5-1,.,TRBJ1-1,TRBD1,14,CASSRGQENTEAFF,TGCGCCAGCAGCAGAGGACAGGAGAACACTGAAGCTTTCTTT
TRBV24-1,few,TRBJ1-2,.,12,CATSGPAGGYTF,TGTGCCACCAGTGGCCCCGCGGGGGGCTACACCTTC
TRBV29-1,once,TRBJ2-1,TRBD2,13,CSVNAGGLNEQFF,TGCAGCGTGAACGCGGGGGGGCTGAATGAGCAGTTCTTC
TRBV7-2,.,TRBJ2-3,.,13,CASSFRGGDTQYF,TGTGCCAGCAGCTTCAGGGGCGGAGATACGCAGTATTTT
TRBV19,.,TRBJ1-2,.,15,CASSIPKTGIYGYTF,TGTGCCAGTAGTATTCCTAAAACAGGCATCTATGGCTACACCTTC
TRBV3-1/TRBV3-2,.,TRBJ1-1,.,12,CASSHLGGEAFF,TGTGCCAGCAGCCACCTAGGCGGTGAAGCTTTCTTT
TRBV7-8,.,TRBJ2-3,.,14,CASLGHGLTDTQYF,TGTGCCAGCCTGGGACACGGACTCACAGATACGCAGTATTTT
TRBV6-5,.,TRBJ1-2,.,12,CASIPGNYGYTF,TGTGCCAGCATACCAGGCAACTATGGCTACACCTTC
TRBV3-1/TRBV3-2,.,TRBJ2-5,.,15,CASSLEGQPQETQYF,TGTGCCAGCAGCCTCGAAGGACAGCCCCAAGAGACCCAGTACTTC
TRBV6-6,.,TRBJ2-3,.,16,CASSYSSGSATDTQYF,TGTGCCAGCAGTTACTCGAGCGGGTCCGCCACAGATACGCAGTATTTT
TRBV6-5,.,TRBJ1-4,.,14,CASRPSGGYEKLFF,TGTGCCAGCAGACCCTCGGGGGGGTATGAAAAACTGTTTTTT
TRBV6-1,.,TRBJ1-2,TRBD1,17,CASSEARGTGLTRGYTF,TGTGCCAGCAGTGAAGCGCGGGGGACAGGGCTGACGCGTGGCTACACCTTC
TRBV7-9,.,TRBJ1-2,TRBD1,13,CASSRTGIYGYTF,TGTGCCAGCAGCCGGACAGGGATCTATGGCTACACCTTC
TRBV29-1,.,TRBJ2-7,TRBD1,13,CSAEGQGAGEQYF,TGCAGCGCCGAAGGACAGGGGGCCGGCGAGCAGTACTTC
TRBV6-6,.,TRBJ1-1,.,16,CASSGQLWGPNTEAFF,TGTGCCAGCAGTGGACAGTTATGGGGACCGAACACTGAAGCTTTCTTT
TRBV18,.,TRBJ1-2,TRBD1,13,CASSPDRDYGYTF,TGTGCCAGCTCACCAGACAGGGACTATGGCTACACCTTC
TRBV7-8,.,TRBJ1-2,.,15,CASCLGAGGADGYTF,TGTGCCAGCTGCTTGGGGGCCGGGGGGGCTGATGGCTACACCTTC
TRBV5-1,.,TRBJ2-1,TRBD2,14,CASTSGGAGNEQFF,TGCGCCAGCACCAGCGGGGGGGCGGGGAATGAGCAGTTCTTC
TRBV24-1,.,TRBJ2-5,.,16,CATSDPRQGHQETQYF,TGTGCCACCAGTGATCCCCGGCAGGGGCACCAAGAGACCCAGTACTTC
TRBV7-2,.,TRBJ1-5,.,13,CASSVRGDQPQHF,TGTGCCAGCAGCGTCAGGGGAGATCAGCCCCAGCATTTT
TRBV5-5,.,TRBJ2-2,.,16,CASSWGRGSNTGELFF,TGTGCCAGCAGCTGGGGAAGGGGATCGAACACCGGGGAGCTGTTTTTT
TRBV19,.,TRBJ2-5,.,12,CASNLQGGPQYF,TGTGCCAGTAACCTACAGGGGGGGCCCCAGTACTTC
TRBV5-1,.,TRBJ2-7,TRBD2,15,CASSLKLAGGHEQYF,TGCGCCAGCAGCTTGAAGCTAGCGGGGGGCCATGAGCAGTACTTC
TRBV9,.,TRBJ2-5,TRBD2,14,CASQGLAGGETQYF,TGTGCCAGCCAGGGACTAGCGGGGGGTGAGACCCAGTACTTC
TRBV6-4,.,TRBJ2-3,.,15,CASSDSLAGTDTQYF,TGTGCCAGCAGTGACTCGCTAGCCGGGACAGATACGCAGTATTTT
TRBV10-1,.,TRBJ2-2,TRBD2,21,CASSESSPQLAGGPYNGELFF,TGCGCCAGCAGTGAATCTTCCCCCCAACTAGCGGGGGGGCCGTACAACGGGGAGCTGTTTTTT
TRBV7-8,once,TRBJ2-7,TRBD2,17,CASSSYPTSGGAYEQYF,TGTGCCAGCAGCTCGTACCCGACTAGCGGGGGTGCCTACGAGCAGTACTTC
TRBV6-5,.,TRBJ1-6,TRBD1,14,CASSPQGIGSPLHF,TGTGCCAGCAGTCCACAGGGGATAGGTTCACCCCTCCACTTT
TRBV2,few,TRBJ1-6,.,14,CASSVRGTNSPLHF,TGTGCCAGCAGTGTAAGGGGTACTAATTCACCCCTCCACTTT
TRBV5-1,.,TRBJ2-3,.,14,CASSFEGEADTQYF,TGCGCCAGCAGCTTTGAGGGAGAGGCAGATACGCAGTATTTT
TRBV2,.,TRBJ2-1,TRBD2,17,CASSAPRAGGSYNEQFF,TGTGCCAGCAGTGCCCCCCGAGCGGGGGGCTCCTACAATGAGCAGTTCTTC
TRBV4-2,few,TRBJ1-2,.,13,CASSQETMSGYTF,TGTGCCAGCAGCCAAGAGACAATGAGCGGCTACACCTTC
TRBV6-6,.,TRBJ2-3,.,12,CASGGFTDTQYF,TGTGCCAGCGGCGGGTTCACAGATACGCAGTATTTT